This entry lists 31 T cell receptor beta chains sequenced from one sample in a study of shared clonotypes between healthy human individuals. The protocol was immunoSEQ multiplex PCR, while the TCRdb copy is restricted to in-frame clones and leaves out a portion. In the table there are some 380,000 clones, just over 95% of which are singletons. Sequencing was carried out using memory CD8+ T cells sorted from blood. The subset denotes: CD45RO+ cells pooled with CCR7-negative TemRA cells. Receptors originate from a young man in good health.

As concerns this clone: The same CDR3 can be traced to other DNA sequences in this sample. For the CDR3, the DNA is TGTGCCAGCAGTTTGCTTATTTACGAGCAGTACTTC. It translates to CASSLLIYEQYF. The genes are TRBV28 and TRBJ2-7; D gene unclear. V was cut by 3 bases and J by 4 bases, with 7 bases left in between. CDR1 and CDR2 (germline): MDHEN, SYDVKM. CDR3 size: 12 residues.

This clone showed up just once. The chain has TRBV19 and TRBJ2-7, with 7 positions matching TRBD1. There are 15 residues in the CDR3. Looked up from germline, CDR1 is LNHDA and CDR2 is SQIVND (reference sequence). Unmatched junction bases numbered 4, after V lost 0 bases and J lost 2 bases. For the CDR3, the DNA is TGTGCCAGTAGTATAGAACAGGGGTTCGCCTACGAGCAGTACTTC. Its protein is CASSIEQGFAYEQYF. Drawing the rest from reference TRBV19 and TRBJ2-7, the complete variable domain is DGGITQSPKYLFRKEGQNVTLSCEQNLNHDAMYWYRQDPGQGLRLIYYSQIVNDFQKGDIAEGYSVSREKKESFPLTVTSAQKNPTAFYLCASSIEQGFAYEQYFGPGTRLTVT.

V is TRBV14 and J is TRBJ1-6; D not resolved. The germline V gene encodes CDR1 SGHDN and CDR2 FVKESK. There are 12 residues in the CDR3. V lost 1 base and J lost 8, with 3 bases in between. The CDR3 spells CASSQGYSPLHF. The CDR3 coding sequence is TGTGCCAGCAGCCAAGGGTATTCACCCCTCCACTTT.

The chain carries TRBV15 and TRBJ1-5; no firm D call. The CDR3 is made up of 16 amino acids. Germline V gene sequence: CDR1 LNHNV, CDR2 YYDKDF (reference sequence). V was cut by 0 bases and J by 0 bases, with 9 bases left in between. CDR3 protein: CATSREGGYSNQPQHF. The CDR3 nucleotides read TGTGCCACCAGCAGAGAAGGAGGGTATAGCAATCAGCCCCAGCATTTT.

The rearrangement uses TRBV11-2 and TRBJ2-7; D ambiguous. Per germline, CDR1 SGHAT and CDR2 FQNNGV. Between the trimmed V and J ends, which lost 7 bases and 1 base, there was a span of 17 bases. This CDR3 region has 15 residues. The CDR3 sequence: CASTPTGSPSYEQYF. The DNA of the CDR3 is TGTGCCAGCACCCCGACCGGCAGCCCTTCCTACGAGCAGTACTTC.

The chain carries TRBV4-2 and TRBJ2-7, with 8 bases matching TRBD2. Germline V CDR1 and CDR2: LGHNA, YNFKEQ. V lost 1 base to trimming and J lost 2 bases; unmatched junction nucleotides: 10. The CDR3 has 17 amino acids. This CDR3 reads CASSQAGAGGLAYEQYF. The CDR3 DNA reads as TGTGCCAGCAGCCAAGCTGGGGCGGGAGGTCTTGCCTACGAGCAGTACTTC.

V gene TRBV28 combines with J gene TRBJ2-5, with a tentative D call TRBD2 (5 bases). This CDR3 spans 12 amino acids. Germline V gene lookup returns CDR1 MDHEN and CDR2 SYDVKM. The V end was cut by 4 bases, the J end by 7 bases, with 10 bases between. The CDR3 nucleotides read TGTGCCAGCAGTTACGGGGTCGGGACCCAGTACTTC. Translating gives CASSYGVGTQYF.

This sequence joins TRBV7-9 and TRBJ2-3, with D unclear. V lost 7 bases, J lost 5 bases, and 7 bases lay in between. The CDR3 loop spans 11 amino acids. The germline gives CDR1 SEHNR, CDR2 FQNEAQ (reference sequence). CDR3 in DNA: TGTGCCAGCATAAGGTTAGATACGCAGTATTTT. This codes for CASIRLDTQYF.

The rearrangement joins TRBV2 to TRBJ2-2; unclear D gene. Germline V gene sequence: CDR1 SNHLY, CDR2 FYNNEI. Trimming removed 6 bases from V and 6 bases from J, with 14 bases in between. This CDR3 region has 14 residues. The CDR3 here is CASRVGNKAGELFF. The CDR3, as DNA: TGTGCCAGCAGGGTGGGGAATAAGGCCGGGGAGCTGTTTTTT.

V usage is TRBV6-5 and J usage is TRBJ2-3, with D possibly matching TRBD1 (5 bases). The CDR3 is made up of 13 amino acids. Between the trimmed V and J ends, which lost 2 bases and 8 bases, there was a span of 11 bases. Germline CDR1 and CDR2: MNHEY and SVGAGI. The CDR3 DNA is TGTGCCAGCAGTTACCTAGACAGCGCTACGCAGTATTTT. It encodes CASSYLDSATQYF.

The gene calls are TRBV28 and TRBJ2-7, with TRBD2 identical over 10 bases. Losses at the gene ends were 8 bases for V and 4 bases for J; bases not matched to a gene: 11. The CDR3 sequence is 15 residues long. From germline, CDR1 is MDHEN and CDR2 SYDVKM. The CDR3 nucleotides are TGTGCCAGCGTTCCCAGCGGGAGGGTGGAGTACGAGCAGTACTTC. It codes for CASVPSGRVEYEQYF.

The V gene is TRBV28, the J gene TRBJ2-2; the D gene is possibly TRBD1 (5 bases). This CDR3 region has 16 residues. Trimming cost V 1 base and J 0 bases, with 9 bases left between them. CDR1 is MDHEN, CDR2 SYDVKM, per germline. This CDR3 reads CASSLSGRANTGELFF. For the CDR3, the DNA is TGTGCCAGCAGTTTATCGGGCAGGGCGAACACCGGGGAGCTGTTTTTT.

The chain is built from TRBV4-2 and TRBJ1-5, with D unresolved. Trimming left V 0 bases short and J 0 bases short, with 6 bases between. The CDR3 is made up of 15 amino acids. Per the germline V gene, CDR1 is LGHNA and CDR2 is YNFKEQ. CDR3: CASSQDPYSNQPQHF. The CDR3 DNA sequence: TGTGCCAGCAGCCAAGATCCCTATAGCAATCAGCCCCAGCATTTT.

As concerns this clone: The same CDR3 can be traced to other DNA sequences in this sample. This chain joins TRBV15 and TRBJ2-7; D perhaps matches TRBD2 (6 bases). The germline V gene encodes CDR1 LNHNV and CDR2 YYDKDF (reference sequence). This CDR3 is 14 amino acids long. Trimming left V 0 bases short and J 0 bases short, with 6 bases between. Here the CDR3 reads CATSREAGSYEQYF. Here the CDR3 DNA reads TGTGCCACCAGCAGAGAAGCGGGCTCCTACGAGCAGTACTTC.

The chain links TRBV9 to TRBJ2-6; D unresolved. Trimming cost V 0 bases and J 4 bases, with 5 bases left between them. Per the germline V gene, CDR1 is SGDLS and CDR2 is YYNGEE. The CDR3 sequence is 14 residues long. The CDR3 DNA reads as TGTGCCAGCAGCGTAGGGTCCGGGGCCAACGTCCTGACTTTC. Translated: CASSVGSGANVLTF.

This chain connects TRBV7-6 to TRBJ2-1; 7 positions match TRBD2. In germline, CDR1 is SGHVS, CDR2 FNYEAQ. CDR3 length: 15 residues. The V segment lost 3 bases and the J segment 6 bases; nucleotides outside the gene matches: 8. The CDR3 spells CASSLAQWGGNEQFF. DNA of the CDR3: TGTGCCAGCAGCTTGGCACAGTGGGGGGGCAATGAGCAGTTCTTC.

The V call is TRBV11-2, the J call TRBJ2-1; the match to TRBD2 covers 12 bases. The CDR3 is made up of 16 amino acids. The germline gives CDR1 SGHAT, CDR2 FQNNGV. The ends lost 4 bases at V and 10 bases at J; junction bases unmatched: 11. CDR3 loop: CASSSLPGLAGLEQFF. The CDR3, as DNA: TGTGCCAGCAGCTCGCTTCCGGGACTAGCGGGTTTGGAGCAGTTCTTC. Filled out from reference TRBV11-2 and TRBJ2-1, the complete variable domain reads EAGVAQSPRYKIIEKRQSVAFWCNPISGHATLYWYQQILGQGPKLLIQFQNNGVVDDSQLPKDRFSAERLKGVDSTLKIQPAKLEDSAVYLCASSSLPGLAGLEQFFGPGTRLTVL.

The rearrangement links TRBV5-6 to TRBJ1-1; the D is unclear. Germline CDR1 SGHDT, CDR2 YYEEEE. CDR3 length: 13 residues. V shed 4 bases and J shed 8 bases, with 15 bases lying between them. In DNA form, the CDR3 reads TGTGCCAGCAGCGACTCCGCGGACGCCGAAGCTTTCTTT. It encodes CASSDSADAEAFF.

This clone was recorded a few times. Other DNA sequences in the sample encode the same CDR3. V usage is TRBV20-1 and J usage is TRBJ2-7; D is ambiguous. The CDR3 consists of 10 residues. Germline V gives CDR1 DFQATT, CDR2 SNEGSKA (reference sequence). Trimming took off 3 bases at V and 4 bases at J, with 4 bases between the two ends. The CDR3 region has the DNA TGCAGTGCTAGCGGGTACGAGCAGTACTTC. It translates to CSASGYEQYF.

CDR3 DNA: TGTGCCAGCAGCTTATCTTACACTGAAGCTTTCTTT. Its protein product is CASSLSYTEAFF. The J gene is TRBJ1-1, the V gene TRBV11-2; D remains unclear. Trimming took off 2 bases at V and 3 bases at J, with 4 bases between the two ends. The CDR3 extends over 12 amino acids. Germline V gene data show CDR1 as SGHAT and CDR2 as FQNNGV.

A remark on this clone: In the same sample, other DNA sequences code for this CDR3. This chain uses TRBV5-1 with TRBJ2-6, with D possibly matching TRBD2 (5 bases). There are 15 residues in the CDR3. CDR1 and CDR2 (germline): SGHRS, YFSETQ. Between the trimmed V and J ends, which lost 2 bases and 0 bases, there was a span of 6 bases. The CDR3 region is CASSLGSSGANVLTF. The CDR3 DNA sequence: TGCGCCAGCAGCTTAGGGAGCTCTGGGGCCAACGTCCTGACTTTC.

The rearrangement links TRBV28 to TRBJ2-3; D is undetermined. This CDR3 is 13 amino acids long. CDR1 MDHEN and CDR2 SYDVKM come from the germline V gene. V lost 3 bases and J 4 bases, leaving 8 bases between the germline ends. As DNA, the CDR3 is TGTGCCAGCAGTTTTTCTCGGCCAGATACGCAGTATTTT. Its translation is CASSFSRPDTQYF.

The chain links TRBV7-2 to TRBJ2-3, with D perhaps matching TRBD1 (6 bases). V lost 5 bases and J lost 3, with 6 bases in between. Germline loops: CDR1 SGHTA, CDR2 FQGNSA. The length of the CDR3 is 12 residues. The CDR3 sequence: CASSGQTDTQYF. The CDR3 region has the DNA TGTGCCAGCAGCGGACAGACAGATACGCAGTATTTT.

This chain links TRBV7-6 with TRBJ1-1; D call uncertain. V dropped 4 bases and J dropped 5 bases, with 14 bases sitting between them. This CDR3 spans 14 amino acids. Germline CDR1 SGHVS, CDR2 FNYEAQ. CDR3 sequence reads: CASSYPGKGTEAFF. CDR3 bases: TGTGCCAGCAGCTACCCAGGAAAAGGTACTGAAGCTTTCTTT.

In the case of this clone: Distinct nucleotide sequences in the sample also encode this CDR3. V usage is TRBV28 and J usage is TRBJ2-3; D gene unclear. V was clipped by 1 base and J by 3 bases, with 2 bases between them. The germline V gene has CDR1 MDHEN and CDR2 SYDVKM. The CDR3 contains 12 residues. The CDR3 protein is CASSLSTDTQYF. CDR3 nucleotides: TGTGCCAGCAGTTTATCGACAGATACGCAGTATTTT. The entire variable domain, with the rest obtained from reference TRBV28 and TRBJ2-3, is as follows: DVKVTQSSRYLVKRTGEKVFLECVQDMDHENMFWYRQDPGLGLRLIYFSYDVKMKEKGDIPEGYSVSREKKERFSLILESASTNQTSMYLCASSLSTDTQYFGPGTRLTVL.

The chain joins TRBV25-1 to TRBJ2-1; D may correspond to TRBD1 or TRBD2 (5 bases each). Germline lookup yields CDR1 MGHDK and CDR2 SYGVNS. The CDR3 has 14 residues. V was clipped by 3 bases and J by 6 bases, with 12 bases between them. CDR3 bases: TGTGCCAGCAGTGACGACCGAGGGGTCAATGAGCAGTTCTTC. Translated, it gives CASSDDRGVNEQFF.

This chain joins TRBV7-2 and TRBJ2-3, with 9 bases that match TRBD2. The ends lost 4 bases at V and 0 bases at J; junction bases unmatched: 5. Germline CDR1 reads SGHTA; CDR2 reads FQGNSA. This CDR3 region has 16 residues. The CDR3 DNA sequence: TGTGCCAGCAGCTCTGGACTAGCGCCTAGCACAGATACGCAGTATTTT. It is translated as CASSSGLAPSTDTQYF. The full variable domain, with the rest looked up from reference TRBV7-2 and TRBJ2-3, is GAGVSQSPSNKVTEKGKDVELRCDPISGHTALYWYRQSLGQGLEFLIYFQGNSAPDKSGLPSDRFSAERTGGSVSTLTIQRTQQEDSAVYLCASSSGLAPSTDTQYFGPGTRLTVL.

This rearrangement joins TRBV4-2 to TRBJ1-2, with D possibly matching TRBD1 (5 bases). The length of the CDR3 is 13 residues. V shed 0 bases and J shed 4 bases, with 6 bases lying between them. CDR1 and CDR2 (germline): LGHNA, YNFKEQ. CDR3 in amino acids: CASSQDRAYGYTF. Written as DNA, the CDR3 is TGTGCCAGCAGCCAAGACAGGGCCTATGGCTACACCTTC.

The chain is built from TRBV10-3 and TRBJ2-2; no definite D call. In germline, CDR1 is ENHRY, CDR2 SYGVKD. This CDR3 comprises 12 residues. Between the trimmed V and J ends, which lost 3 bases and 5 bases, there was a span of 4 bases. CDR3 sequence: CAISDRTGELFF. The CDR3 DNA reads as TGTGCCATCAGTGACAGGACCGGGGAGCTGTTTTTT.

V is TRBV11-2 and J is TRBJ1-6, with 8 bases that match TRBD1. The CDR3 runs to 15 residues. The V segment lost 4 bases and the J segment 7 bases; nucleotides outside the gene matches: 6. The germline V gene has CDR1 SGHAT and CDR2 FQNNGV. DNA of the CDR3: TGTGCCAGCAGCTCCCTACAGGGGGGGAATTCACCCCTCCACTTT. Amino acid sequence: CASSSLQGGNSPLHF. The whole variable domain, remainder taken from reference TRBV11-2 and TRBJ1-6, is EAGVAQSPRYKIIEKRQSVAFWCNPISGHATLYWYQQILGQGPKLLIQFQNNGVVDDSQLPKDRFSAERLKGVDSTLKIQPAKLEDSAVYLCASSSLQGGNSPLHFGNGTRLTVT.

J is TRBJ2-3 and V is TRBV7-2; tentative D call: TRBD2 (5 bases). The germline CDR1 and CDR2 sequences are SGHTA and FQGNSA. The CDR3 contains 13 residues. V shed 4 bases and J shed 12 bases, with 17 bases lying between them. CDR3 region: CASSSLMLDYQYF. CDR3 nucleotides: TGTGCCAGCAGCTCTCTTATGCTCGACTACCAGTATTTT.